The 21 T cell receptor beta chains given below trace back to one sample, sequenced in a study of blood T cell repertoires in COVID-19 (dated by TCRdb to 2020 to 2021). Libraries were constructed by the immunoSEQ multiplex PCR assay. In its TCRdb copy, this immuneACCESS table keeps in-frame sequences only and misses some clones. Where compared with another copy, unresolved V genes explain less than half of these, and the others have no known cause. Within this sample are 100,000 or so clones, with roughly 82% of them counted one time only. Clones ranked in the top ten supply roughly 4.1% of the sample. Source material: peripheral blood. The receptors here all came from a human donor in a cohort sampled during active COVID-19.

The CDR3 nucleotides are TGTGCCAGCAGCCAAGACGGACAGGGAAATTCCTACGAGCAGTACTTC. The encoded protein is CASSQDGQGNSYEQYF. V and J are TRBV4-2 and TRBJ2-7, with 8 positions matching TRBD1. The V gene's germline CDR1 is LGHNA and CDR2 YNFKEQ. The CDR3 consists of 16 residues. V shed 0 bases and J 1 base; nucleotides not matched to a gene: 5.

This clone was seen more than once but under ten times. This chain uses TRBV3-1 (or the pseudogene TRBV3-2) with TRBJ1-2; 10 bases match TRBD1. V was clipped by 3 bases and J by 5 bases; unmatched bases: 6. Germline CDR1 LGHDT, CDR2 YNNKEL (reference sequence). The CDR3 loop spans 15 amino acids. The CDR3 DNA reads TGTGCCAGCAGCCACGGACAGGGGGTTGGGTATGGCTACACCTTC. Protein product: CASSHGQGVGYGYTF.

V is TRBV9 and J is TRBJ1-3, with 8 positions matching TRBD1. From germline, CDR1 is SGDLS and CDR2 YYNGEE. J was trimmed by 9 bases and V by 4 bases; bases with no gene match: 6. CDR3 length: 13 amino acids. The CDR3 DNA reads as TGTGCCAGCAGCCTTGGACAGGGCGGCACCATATATTTT. It yields the protein CASSLGQGGTIYF.

The chain couples TRBV5-1 to TRBJ2-7; D is undetermined. The germline V and J ends were trimmed by 4 bases and 0 bases, with 5 bases remaining between them. Germline V gene sequence: CDR1 SGHRS, CDR2 YFSETQ. This CDR3 region has 12 residues. The CDR3 region is CASSAYSYEQYF. The CDR3 nucleotides are TGCGCCAGCAGCGCCTACTCCTACGAGCAGTACTTC.

This clone was observed once. V gene TRBV9 combines with J gene TRBJ2-1; 9 nucleotides match TRBD2. CDR1 is SGDLS and CDR2 is YYNGEE in the germline V gene. This CDR3 is built from 13 residues. J lost 10 bases, V lost 4 bases, and 6 bases had no gene match. Written as DNA, the CDR3 is TGTGCCAGCAGCCCGGGGACTAGCCTCGAGCAGTTCTTC. This sequence encodes CASSPGTSLEQFF.

The rearrangement joins TRBV5-4 to TRBJ1-4, with 7 nucleotides matching TRBD1. CDR3 length: 14 residues. CDR1 and CDR2 from the germline V gene are SGHNT and YYREEE (reference sequence). V shed 1 base, J shed 6 bases, and the junction held 3 bases outside the gene matches. CDR3 coding DNA: TGTGCCAGCAGCTTGAGAGGGGGCGATGAAAAACTGTTTTTT. Translated, it gives CASSLRGGDEKLFF. The variable domain in full, with the rest retrieved from reference TRBV5-4 and TRBJ1-4, is ETGVTQSPTHLIKTRGQQVTLRCSSQSGHNTVSWYQQALGQGPQFIFQYYREEENGRGNFPPRFSGLQFPNYSSELNVNALELDDSALYLCASSLRGGDEKLFFGSGTQLSVL.

The chain employs TRBV2 and TRBJ1-3; D may be TRBD1 (6 bases). This CDR3 region has 14 residues. The V and J ends lost 10 bases and 0 bases respectively, with 13 bases between them. Germline CDR1 reads SNHLY; CDR2 reads FYNNEI. The CDR3 bases are TGTGCCAACAAAGGACAGCGCTCTGGAAACACCATATATTTT. Translated, it gives CANKGQRSGNTIYF.

The chain couples TRBV6-5 to TRBJ1-1, with TRBD1 matching over 12 bases. This CDR3 region has 15 residues. The germline V gene has CDR1 MNHEY and CDR2 SVGAGI. The ends lost 7 bases at V and 5 bases at J; junction bases unmatched: 8. CDR3 in amino acids: CASNPGQGARTEAFF. In DNA form, the CDR3 reads TGTGCCAGCAATCCGGGACAGGGGGCGCGGACTGAAGCTTTCTTT.

CDR3 in amino acids: CASSLVAGADTQYF. As DNA, the CDR3 is TGTGCCAGCAGCTTAGTGGCTGGAGCAGATACGCAGTATTTT. The chain employs TRBV7-3 and TRBJ2-3; the D is unclear. CDR1 is SGHTA, CDR2 FQGTGA, per germline. The ends were cut back, 2 bases at V and 4 bases at J, with 10 bases in the middle. The CDR3 sequence is 14 residues long. The full variable domain, completed using reference TRBV7-3 and TRBJ2-3, is GAGVSQTPSNKVTEKGKYVELRCDPISGHTALYWYRQSLGQGPEFLIYFQGTGAADDSGLPNDRFFAVRPEGSVSTLKIQRTERGDSAVYLCASSLVAGADTQYFGPGTRLTVL.

This chain uses TRBV6-5 with TRBJ2-2; 7 bases align to TRBD1. Germline lookup yields CDR1 MNHEY and CDR2 SVGAGI. V was pared by 0 bases and J by 2 bases, with 3 bases of the junction left unmatched. The CDR3 covers 16 residues. In nucleotides, the CDR3 is TGTGCCAGCAGTTACTCGGGACAGACTAACACCGGGGAGCTGTTTTTT. Its protein is CASSYSGQTNTGELFF.

The chain carries TRBV10-3 and TRBJ2-5; 7 bases fit TRBD2. This CDR3 region has 16 residues. J lost 1 base, V lost 5 bases, and 10 bases had no gene match. CDR1 ENHRY and CDR2 SYGVKD come from the germline V gene. In DNA form, the CDR3 reads TGTGCCATCAGTCGGGGGAGCGGGGACTCCCAAGAGACCCAGTACTTC. Its protein is CAISRGSGDSQETQYF.

The V and J genes are TRBV9 and TRBJ2-5; 8 nucleotides agree with TRBD2. Per germline, CDR1 SGDLS and CDR2 YYNGEE. The length of the CDR3 is 15 residues. J lost 1 base, V lost 0 bases, and 2 bases had no gene match. The CDR3 DNA follows: TGTGCCAGCAGCGTAGTAGCGGGGATCCAAGAGACCCAGTACTTC. This translates into CASSVVAGIQETQYF.

The chain uses TRBV4-3 and TRBJ1-4; perhaps TRBD1 as D (5 bases). The CDR3 runs to 16 residues. Germline CDR1 LGHNA, CDR2 YSLEER. Trimming removed 0 bases from V and 5 bases from J, with 13 bases in between. The DNA of the CDR3 is TGCGCCAGCAGCCAAGATAACAGGCGAGCGAATGAAAAACTGTTTTTT. Residues: CASSQDNRRANEKLFF.

This clone was observed a handful of times. This chain uses TRBV3-1 (or the pseudogene TRBV3-2) with TRBJ1-6, with no clear D. V shed 1 base and J shed 5 bases, with 9 bases lying between them. This CDR3 region has 15 residues. Germline V lookup: CDR1 LGHDT, CDR2 YNNKEL (reference sequence). CDR3 DNA: TGTGCCAGCAGCCAAGGGGGAGGAGATAATTCACCCCTCCACTTT. Protein: CASSQGGGDNSPLHF.

CDR3 in DNA: TGTGCCAGCTCACTAATCAGGACAGGGGGGGGAACTGAAGCTTTCTTT. Its protein is CASSLIRTGGGTEAFF. This chain connects TRBV18 to TRBJ1-1, with 10 nucleotides matching TRBD1. This CDR3 region has 16 residues. The V segment lost 4 bases and the J segment 5 bases; nucleotides outside the gene matches: 10. CDR1 is KGHSH, CDR2 LQKENI, per germline.

The CDR3 spells CASSSSGVAQYF. The CDR3 region has the DNA TGTGCCAGCAGCTCCTCAGGGGTGGCCCAGTACTTC. V is TRBV7-2 and J is TRBJ2-5; tentatively, D is TRBD1 (6 bases). The CDR3 is made up of 12 amino acids. V was cut by 4 bases and J by 9 bases, with 12 bases left in between. Per the germline V gene, CDR1 is SGHTA and CDR2 is FQGNSA.

V is TRBV7-2 and J is TRBJ2-1, with a tentative D call TRBD2 (6 bases). The germline CDR1 and CDR2 sequences are SGHTA and FQGNSA. V lost 1 base and J 11 bases, leaving 9 bases between the germline ends. This CDR3 is 12 amino acids long. CDR3 amino acids: CASSLGGEKQFF. CDR3 nucleotides: TGTGCCAGCAGCTTAGGGGGGGAGAAGCAGTTCTTC.

The chain recombines TRBV9 with TRBJ1-1; 7 bases line up with TRBD1. The CDR3 covers 14 residues. The V gene's germline CDR1 is SGDLS and CDR2 YYNGEE. V lost 4 bases and J lost 2; bases outside the gene matches: 5. The CDR3 sequence is CASSLTGSNTEAFF. CDR3 DNA sequence: TGTGCCAGCAGCCTGACAGGGTCTAACACTGAAGCTTTCTTT.

This clone came up once. V and J are TRBV6-6 and TRBJ1-5; D gene uncertain. Germline CDR1 is MNHNY and CDR2 is SVGAGI (reference sequence). V was pared by 6 bases and J by 0 bases, with 12 bases between. The CDR3 is 15 residues long. For the CDR3, the DNA is TGTGCCAGCAGCCCCGGGTCTTATAGCAATCAGCCCCAGCATTTT. Amino acids: CASSPGSYSNQPQHF.

The chain has TRBV5-6 and TRBJ2-4; 9 positions agree with TRBD2. Unmatched junction bases numbered 4, after V lost 0 bases and J lost 6 bases. Germline CDR1 reads SGHDT; CDR2 reads YYEEEE. The CDR3 is 15 amino acids. The CDR3 here is CASSLANSGGNIQYF. CDR3 in DNA: TGTGCCAGCAGCTTGGCCAATAGCGGGGGAAACATTCAGTACTTC.

The gene calls are TRBV4-3 and TRBJ1-6; maybe TRBD1 (5 bases). The V gene's germline CDR1 is LGHNA and CDR2 YSLEER. CDR3 length equals 14 residues. Trimming cost V 4 bases and J 10 bases, with 14 bases left between them. CDR3: CASSPGTPTSPLHF. CDR3 sequence (DNA): TGCGCCAGCAGCCCCGGGACTCCTACGTCACCCCTCCACTTT.